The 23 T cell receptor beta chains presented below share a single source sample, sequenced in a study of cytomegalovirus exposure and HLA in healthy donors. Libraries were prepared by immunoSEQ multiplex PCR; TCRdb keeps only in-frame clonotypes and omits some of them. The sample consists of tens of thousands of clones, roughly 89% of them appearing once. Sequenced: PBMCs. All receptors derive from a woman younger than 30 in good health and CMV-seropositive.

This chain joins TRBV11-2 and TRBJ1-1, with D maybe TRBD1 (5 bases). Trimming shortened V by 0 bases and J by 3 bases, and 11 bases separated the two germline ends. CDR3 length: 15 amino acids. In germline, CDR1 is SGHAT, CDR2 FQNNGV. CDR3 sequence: CASSLDQGLYTEAFF. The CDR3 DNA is TGTGCCAGCAGCTTAGATCAGGGCCTATACACTGAAGCTTTCTTT.

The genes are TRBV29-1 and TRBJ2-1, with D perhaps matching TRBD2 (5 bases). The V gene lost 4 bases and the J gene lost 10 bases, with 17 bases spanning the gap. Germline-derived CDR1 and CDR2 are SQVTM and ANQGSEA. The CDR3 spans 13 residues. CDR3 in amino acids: CSVGKRSAHEQFF. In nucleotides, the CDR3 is TGCAGCGTTGGGAAGCGGTCGGCGCACGAGCAGTTCTTC.

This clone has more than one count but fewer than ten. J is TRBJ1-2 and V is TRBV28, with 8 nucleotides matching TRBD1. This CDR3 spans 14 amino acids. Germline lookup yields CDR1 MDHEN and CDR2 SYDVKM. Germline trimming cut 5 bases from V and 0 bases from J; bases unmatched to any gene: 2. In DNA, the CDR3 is TGTGCCAGCAGTAAACAGGGGGCTAACTATGGCTACACCTTC. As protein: CASSKQGANYGYTF.

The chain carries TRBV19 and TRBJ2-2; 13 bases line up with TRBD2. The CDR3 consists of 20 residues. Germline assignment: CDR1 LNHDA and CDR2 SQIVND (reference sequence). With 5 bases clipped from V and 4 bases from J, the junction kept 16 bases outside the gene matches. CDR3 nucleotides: TGTGCCAGTAGTGGAAGTGAACGACTAGCGGGGGGCCTCGCCACCGGGGAGCTGTTTTTT. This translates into CASSGSERLAGGLATGELFF.

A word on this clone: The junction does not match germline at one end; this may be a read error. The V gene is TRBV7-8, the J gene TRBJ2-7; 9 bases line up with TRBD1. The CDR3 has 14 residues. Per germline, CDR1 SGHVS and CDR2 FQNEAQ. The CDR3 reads CASSPTGQGKDTYF. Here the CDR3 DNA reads TGTGCCAGCAGCCCCACCGGACAGGGGAAAGACACCTATTTC.

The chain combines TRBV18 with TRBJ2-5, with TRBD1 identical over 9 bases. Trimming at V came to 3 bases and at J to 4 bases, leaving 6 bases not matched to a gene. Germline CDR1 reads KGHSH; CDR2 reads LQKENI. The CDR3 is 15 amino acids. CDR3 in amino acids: CASSPSDRGGETQYF. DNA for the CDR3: TGTGCCAGCTCACCGTCCGACAGGGGGGGAGAGACCCAGTACTTC. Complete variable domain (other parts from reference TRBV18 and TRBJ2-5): NAGVMQNPRHLVRRRGQEARLRCSPMKGHSHVYWYRQLPEEGLKFMVYLQKENIIDESGMPKERFSAEFPKEGPSILRIQQVVRGDSAAYFCASSPSDRGGETQYFGPGTRLLVL.

Here the CDR3 DNA reads TGTGCCAGCTCGATAGTAGATACGCAGTATTTT. It codes for CASSIVDTQYF. The gene calls are TRBV2 and TRBJ2-3; D remains ambiguous. This CDR3 region has 11 residues. The germline V gene encodes CDR1 SNHLY and CDR2 FYNNEI. Trimming left V 8 bases short and J 5 bases short, with 8 bases between.

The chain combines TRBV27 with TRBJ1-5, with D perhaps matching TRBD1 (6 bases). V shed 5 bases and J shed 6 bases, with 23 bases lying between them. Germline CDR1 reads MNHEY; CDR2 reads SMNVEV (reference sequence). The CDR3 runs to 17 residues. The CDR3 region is CASSPEIQGLGFQPQHF. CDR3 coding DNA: TGTGCCAGCAGTCCGGAGATACAGGGTTTGGGGTTTCAGCCCCAGCATTTT.

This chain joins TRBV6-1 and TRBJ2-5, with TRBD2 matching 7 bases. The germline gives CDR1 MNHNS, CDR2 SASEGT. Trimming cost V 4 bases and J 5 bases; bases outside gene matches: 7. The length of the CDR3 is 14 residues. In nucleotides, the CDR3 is TGTGCCAGCAGTGTGGGGGGGGGTAGGGAGACCCAGTACTTC. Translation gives CASSVGGGRETQYF.

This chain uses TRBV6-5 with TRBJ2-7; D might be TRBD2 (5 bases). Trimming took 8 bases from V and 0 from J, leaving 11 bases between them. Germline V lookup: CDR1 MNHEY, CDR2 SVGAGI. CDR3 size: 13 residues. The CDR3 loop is CASLGGPSYEQYF. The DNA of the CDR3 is TGTGCCAGCTTAGGAGGTCCCTCCTACGAGCAGTACTTC.

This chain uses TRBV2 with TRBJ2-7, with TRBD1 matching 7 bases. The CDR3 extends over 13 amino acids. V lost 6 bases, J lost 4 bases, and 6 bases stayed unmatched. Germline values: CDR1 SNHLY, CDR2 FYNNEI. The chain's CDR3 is CASRASGQYEQYF. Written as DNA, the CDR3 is TGTGCCAGCAGGGCTTCGGGACAGTACGAGCAGTACTTC.

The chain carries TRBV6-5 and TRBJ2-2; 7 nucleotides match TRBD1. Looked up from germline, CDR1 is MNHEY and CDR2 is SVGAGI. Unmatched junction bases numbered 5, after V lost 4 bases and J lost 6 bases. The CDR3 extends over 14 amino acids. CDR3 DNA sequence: TGTGCCAGCAGTTTTGAGGGGGCGTCCGGGGAGCTGTTTTTT. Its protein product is CASSFEGASGELFF.

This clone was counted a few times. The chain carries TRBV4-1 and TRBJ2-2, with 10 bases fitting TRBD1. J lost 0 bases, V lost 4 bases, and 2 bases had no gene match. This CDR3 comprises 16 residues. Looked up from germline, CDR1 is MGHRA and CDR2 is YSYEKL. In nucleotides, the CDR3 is TGCGCCAGCAGCCGCGGGACAGGGGCGAACACCGGGGAGCTGTTTTTT. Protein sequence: CASSRGTGANTGELFF.

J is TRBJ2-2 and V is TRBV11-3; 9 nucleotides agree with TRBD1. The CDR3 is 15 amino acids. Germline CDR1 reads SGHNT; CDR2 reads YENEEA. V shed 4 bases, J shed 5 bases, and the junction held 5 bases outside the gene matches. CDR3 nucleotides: TGTGCCAGCAGCTCCGGGACAGGGCCGACCGGGGAGCTGTTTTTT. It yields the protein CASSSGTGPTGELFF.

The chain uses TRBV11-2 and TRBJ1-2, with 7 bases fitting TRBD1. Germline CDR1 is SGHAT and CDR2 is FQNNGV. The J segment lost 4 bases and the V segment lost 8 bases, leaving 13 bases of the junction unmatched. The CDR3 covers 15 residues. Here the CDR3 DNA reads TGTGCCAGCTCAATGGAGGGGACAGTGACCTATGGCTACACCTTC. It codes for CASSMEGTVTYGYTF.

The CDR3 DNA reads as TGTGCCAGCAGCCCCCCTGGACTTACGGCCAAAAACATTCAGTACTTC. This translates into CASSPPGLTAKNIQYF. The gene calls are TRBV11-2 and TRBJ2-4; the D gene is possibly TRBD2 (5 bases). CDR1 and CDR2 (germline): SGHAT, FQNNGV. V shed 5 bases and J shed 1 base, with 15 bases lying between them. The CDR3 is made up of 16 amino acids.

The CDR3 here is CASSQGRETGSVTFF. In DNA form, the CDR3 reads TGTGCCAGCAGCCAAGGAAGGGAGACAGGGAGTGTAACTTTCTTT. The rearrangement links TRBV4-2 to TRBJ1-1; the match to TRBD1 covers 7 bases. The CDR3 covers 15 residues. CDR1 LGHNA and CDR2 YNFKEQ come from the germline V gene. With 1 base clipped from V and 12 bases from J, the junction kept 14 bases outside the gene matches.

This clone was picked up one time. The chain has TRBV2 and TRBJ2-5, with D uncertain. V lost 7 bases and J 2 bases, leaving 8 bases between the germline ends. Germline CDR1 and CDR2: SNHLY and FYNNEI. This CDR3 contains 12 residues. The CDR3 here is CASKAGQETQYF. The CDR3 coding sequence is TGTGCCAGCAAGGCAGGACAAGAGACCCAGTACTTC.

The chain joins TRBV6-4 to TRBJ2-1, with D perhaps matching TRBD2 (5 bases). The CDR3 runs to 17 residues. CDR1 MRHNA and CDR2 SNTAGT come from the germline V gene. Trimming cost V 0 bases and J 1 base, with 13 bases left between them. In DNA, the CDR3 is TGTGCCAGCAGTGACTCTTTTGAGGGTGGGTCCTACAATGAGCAGTTCTTC. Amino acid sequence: CASSDSFEGGSYNEQFF.

DNA for the CDR3: TGTGCCAGCAGCCAGGGTAGACAGGGTGTGGGGGAAAAACTGTTTTTT. Its translation is CASSQGRQGVGEKLFF. The rearrangement uses TRBV4-2 and TRBJ1-4; 7 bases are a match to TRBD1. The germline V gene encodes CDR1 LGHNA and CDR2 YNFKEQ. CDR3 length: 16 amino acids. V trimming: 3 bases; J trimming: 8 bases; junction bases outside the gene matches: 12.

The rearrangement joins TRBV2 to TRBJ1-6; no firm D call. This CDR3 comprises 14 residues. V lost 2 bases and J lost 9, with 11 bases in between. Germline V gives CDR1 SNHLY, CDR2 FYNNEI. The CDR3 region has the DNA TGTGCCAGCAGTGAATGGGCCAGCGGTTCACCCCTCCACTTT. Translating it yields CASSEWASGSPLHF.

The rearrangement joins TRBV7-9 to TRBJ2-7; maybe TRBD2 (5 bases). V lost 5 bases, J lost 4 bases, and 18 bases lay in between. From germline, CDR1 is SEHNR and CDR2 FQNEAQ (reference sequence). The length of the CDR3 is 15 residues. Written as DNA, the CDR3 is TGTGCCAGCAGCCGGGATGGTCCTCGAGGTTACGAGCAGTACTTC. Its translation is CASSRDGPRGYEQYF.

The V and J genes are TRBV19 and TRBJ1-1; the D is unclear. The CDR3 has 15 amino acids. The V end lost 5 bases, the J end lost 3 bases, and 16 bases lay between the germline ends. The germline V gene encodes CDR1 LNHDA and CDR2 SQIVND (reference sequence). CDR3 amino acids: CASSPLGQEDTEAFF. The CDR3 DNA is TGTGCCAGTAGTCCCTTAGGGCAGGAGGACACTGAAGCTTTCTTT.